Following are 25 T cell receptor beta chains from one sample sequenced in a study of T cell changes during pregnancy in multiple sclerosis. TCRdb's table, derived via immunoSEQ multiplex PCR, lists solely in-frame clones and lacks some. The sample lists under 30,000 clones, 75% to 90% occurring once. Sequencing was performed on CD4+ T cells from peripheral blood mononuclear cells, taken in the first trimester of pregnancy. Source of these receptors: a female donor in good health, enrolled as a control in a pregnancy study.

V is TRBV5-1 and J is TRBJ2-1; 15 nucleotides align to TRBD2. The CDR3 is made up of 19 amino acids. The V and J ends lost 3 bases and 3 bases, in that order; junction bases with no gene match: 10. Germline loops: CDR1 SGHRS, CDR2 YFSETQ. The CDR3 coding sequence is TGCGCCAGCAGCTCTGGACTAGCGGGAGGGCACCCTCGCTACAATGAGCAGTTCTTC. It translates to CASSSGLAGGHPRYNEQFF.

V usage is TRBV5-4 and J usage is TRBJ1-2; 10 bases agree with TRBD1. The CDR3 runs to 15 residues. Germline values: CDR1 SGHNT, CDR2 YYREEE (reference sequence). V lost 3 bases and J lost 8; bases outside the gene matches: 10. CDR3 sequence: CASSSGDRGLRGYTF. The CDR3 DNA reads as TGTGCCAGCAGCTCCGGGGACAGGGGCCTCCGGGGCTACACCTTC.

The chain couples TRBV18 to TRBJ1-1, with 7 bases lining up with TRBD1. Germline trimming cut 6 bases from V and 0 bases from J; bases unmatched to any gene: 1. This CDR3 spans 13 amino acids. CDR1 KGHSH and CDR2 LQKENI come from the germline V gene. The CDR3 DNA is TGTGCCAGCTCCGGACAGGTGAACACTGAAGCTTTCTTT. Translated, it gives CASSGQVNTEAFF.

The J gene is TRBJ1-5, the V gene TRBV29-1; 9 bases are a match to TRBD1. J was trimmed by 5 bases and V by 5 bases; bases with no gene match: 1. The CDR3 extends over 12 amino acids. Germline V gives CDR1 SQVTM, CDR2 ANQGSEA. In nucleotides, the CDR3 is TGCAGCGTTTGGACAGGGGATCAGCCCCAGCATTTT. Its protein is CSVWTGDQPQHF.

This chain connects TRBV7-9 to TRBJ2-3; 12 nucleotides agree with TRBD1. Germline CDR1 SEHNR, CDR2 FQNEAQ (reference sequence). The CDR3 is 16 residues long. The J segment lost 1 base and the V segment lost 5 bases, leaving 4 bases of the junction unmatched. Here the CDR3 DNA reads TGTGCCAGCAGCCCGGGACAGGGGGCTGGCACAGATACGCAGTATTTT. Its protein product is CASSPGQGAGTDTQYF.

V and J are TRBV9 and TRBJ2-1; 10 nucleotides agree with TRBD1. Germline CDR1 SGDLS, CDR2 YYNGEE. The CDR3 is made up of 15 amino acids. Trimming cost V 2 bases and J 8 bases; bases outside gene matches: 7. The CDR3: CASSVGGTGDHEQFF. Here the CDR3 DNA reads TGTGCCAGCAGCGTGGGGGGGACAGGGGACCATGAGCAGTTCTTC.

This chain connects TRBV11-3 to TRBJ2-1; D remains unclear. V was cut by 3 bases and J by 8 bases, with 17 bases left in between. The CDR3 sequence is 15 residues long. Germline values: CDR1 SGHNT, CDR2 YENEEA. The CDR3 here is CASSLELSPVHEQFF. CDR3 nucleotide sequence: TGTGCCAGCAGCTTGGAGCTGTCCCCCGTCCATGAGCAGTTCTTC.

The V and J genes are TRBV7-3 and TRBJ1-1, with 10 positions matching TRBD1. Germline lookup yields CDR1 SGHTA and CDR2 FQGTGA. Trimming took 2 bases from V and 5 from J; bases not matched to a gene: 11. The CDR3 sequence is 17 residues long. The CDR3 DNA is TGTGCCAGCAGCTTAGGTCCAGCCCCGGGACAGGGGACTGAAGCTTTCTTT. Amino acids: CASSLGPAPGQGTEAFF.

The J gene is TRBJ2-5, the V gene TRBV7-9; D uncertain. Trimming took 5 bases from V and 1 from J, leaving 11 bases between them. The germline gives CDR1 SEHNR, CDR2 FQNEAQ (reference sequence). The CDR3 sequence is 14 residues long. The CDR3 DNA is TGTGCCAGCAGCGCAAGACTCGCCCAAGAGACCCAGTACTTC. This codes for CASSARLAQETQYF.

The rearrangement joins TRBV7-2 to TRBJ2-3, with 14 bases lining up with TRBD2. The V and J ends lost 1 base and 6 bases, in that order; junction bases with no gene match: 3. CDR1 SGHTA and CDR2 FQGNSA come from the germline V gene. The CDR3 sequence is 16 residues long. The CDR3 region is CASSLEGLAGVDTQYF. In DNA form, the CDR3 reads TGTGCCAGCAGCTTAGAGGGACTAGCGGGAGTTGATACGCAGTATTTT.

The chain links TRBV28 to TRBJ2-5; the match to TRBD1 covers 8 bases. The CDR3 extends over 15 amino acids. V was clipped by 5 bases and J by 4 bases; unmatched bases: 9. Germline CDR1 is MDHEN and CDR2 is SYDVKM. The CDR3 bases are TGTGCCAGCAGTCCCCCGGCAGGGGGCATAGAGACCCAGTACTTC. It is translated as CASSPPAGGIETQYF. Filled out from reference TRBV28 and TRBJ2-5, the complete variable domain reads DVKVTQSSRYLVKRTGEKVFLECVQDMDHENMFWYRQDPGLGLRLIYFSYDVKMKEKGDIPEGYSVSREKKERFSLILESASTNQTSMYLCASSPPAGGIETQYFGPGTRLLVL.

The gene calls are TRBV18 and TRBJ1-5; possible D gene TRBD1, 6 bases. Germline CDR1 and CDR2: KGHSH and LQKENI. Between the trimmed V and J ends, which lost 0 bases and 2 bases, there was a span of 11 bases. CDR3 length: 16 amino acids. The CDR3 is CASSPPSGGGNQPQHF. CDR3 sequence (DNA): TGTGCCAGCTCACCACCCTCGGGGGGCGGCAATCAGCCCCAGCATTTT.

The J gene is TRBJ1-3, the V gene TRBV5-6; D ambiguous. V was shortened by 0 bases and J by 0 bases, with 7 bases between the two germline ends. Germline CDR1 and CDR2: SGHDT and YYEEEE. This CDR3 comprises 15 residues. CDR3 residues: CASSLGRGSGNTIYF. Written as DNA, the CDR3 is TGTGCCAGCAGCTTGGGCCGGGGCTCTGGAAACACCATATATTTT.

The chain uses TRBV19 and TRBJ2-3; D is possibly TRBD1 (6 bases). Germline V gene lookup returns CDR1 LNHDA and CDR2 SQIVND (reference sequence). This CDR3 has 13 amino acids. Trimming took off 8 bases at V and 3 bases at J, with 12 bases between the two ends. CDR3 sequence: CASGQPGTDTQYF. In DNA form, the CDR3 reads TGTGCCAGTGGACAGCCCGGTACAGATACGCAGTATTTT.

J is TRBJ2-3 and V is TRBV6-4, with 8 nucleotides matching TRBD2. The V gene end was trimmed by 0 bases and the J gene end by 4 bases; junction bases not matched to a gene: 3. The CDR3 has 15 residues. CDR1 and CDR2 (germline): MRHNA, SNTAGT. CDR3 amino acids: CASSDSTGGPDTQYF. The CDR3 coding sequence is TGTGCCAGCAGTGACTCGACGGGGGGGCCAGATACGCAGTATTTT.

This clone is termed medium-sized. The CDR3 protein is CASSLDSQVSHEQYF. CDR3 sequence (DNA): TGTGCCAGCAGCTTAGACTCACAGGTCAGTCACGAGCAGTACTTC. V is TRBV11-3 and J is TRBJ2-7; tentative D call: TRBD1 (5 bases). Per the germline V gene, CDR1 is SGHNT and CDR2 is YENEEA. Trimming took 0 bases from V and 5 from J, leaving 14 bases between them. CDR3 length equals 15 residues.

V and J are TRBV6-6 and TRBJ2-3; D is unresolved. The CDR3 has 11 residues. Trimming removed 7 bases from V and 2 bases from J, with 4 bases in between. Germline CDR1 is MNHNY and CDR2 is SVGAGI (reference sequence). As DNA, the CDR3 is TGTGCCAGCACCAACACAGATACGCAGTATTTT. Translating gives CASTNTDTQYF.

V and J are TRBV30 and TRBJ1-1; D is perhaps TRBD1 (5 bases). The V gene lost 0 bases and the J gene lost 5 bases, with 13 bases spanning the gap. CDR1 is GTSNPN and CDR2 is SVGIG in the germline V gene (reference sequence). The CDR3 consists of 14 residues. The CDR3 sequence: CAWSVLQGRTEAFF. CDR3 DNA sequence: TGTGCCTGGAGTGTCTTGCAGGGAAGGACTGAAGCTTTCTTT.

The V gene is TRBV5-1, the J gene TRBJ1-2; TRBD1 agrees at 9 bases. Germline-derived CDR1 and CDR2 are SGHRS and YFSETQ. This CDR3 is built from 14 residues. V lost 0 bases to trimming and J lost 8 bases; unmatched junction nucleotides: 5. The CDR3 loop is CASSLDGQGIGYTF. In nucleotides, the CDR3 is TGCGCCAGCAGCTTGGATGGACAGGGGATCGGCTACACCTTC.

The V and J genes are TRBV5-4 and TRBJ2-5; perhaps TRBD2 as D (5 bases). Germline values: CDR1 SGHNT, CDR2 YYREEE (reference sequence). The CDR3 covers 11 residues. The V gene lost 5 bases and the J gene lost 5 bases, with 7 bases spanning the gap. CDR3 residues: CASSWRETQYF. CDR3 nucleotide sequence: TGTGCCAGCAGTTGGAGGGAGACCCAGTACTTC.

The CDR3 DNA reads as TGTGCCAGCAGTTACTTAGGGGGCCCGAACACTGAAGCTTTCTTT. It encodes CASSYLGGPNTEAFF. The chain is built from TRBV6-5 and TRBJ1-1, with 7 bases that match TRBD1. The CDR3 is 15 amino acids. J lost 1 base, V lost 1 base, and 3 bases had no gene match. Looked up from germline, CDR1 is MNHEY and CDR2 is SVGAGI.

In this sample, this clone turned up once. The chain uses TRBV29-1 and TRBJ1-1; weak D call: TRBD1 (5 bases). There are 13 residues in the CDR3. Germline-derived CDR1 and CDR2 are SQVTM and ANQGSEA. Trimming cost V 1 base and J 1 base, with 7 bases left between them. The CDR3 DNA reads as TGCAGCGTTGAAGGGCAGGGGAACACTGAAGCTTTCTTT. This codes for CSVEGQGNTEAFF.

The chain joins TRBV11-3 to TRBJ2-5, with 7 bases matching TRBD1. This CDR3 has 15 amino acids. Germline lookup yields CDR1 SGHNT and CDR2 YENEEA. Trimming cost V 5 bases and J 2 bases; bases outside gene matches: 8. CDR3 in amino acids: CASSKEGAGQETQYF. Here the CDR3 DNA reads TGTGCCAGCAGCAAAGAGGGGGCAGGGCAAGAGACCCAGTACTTC.

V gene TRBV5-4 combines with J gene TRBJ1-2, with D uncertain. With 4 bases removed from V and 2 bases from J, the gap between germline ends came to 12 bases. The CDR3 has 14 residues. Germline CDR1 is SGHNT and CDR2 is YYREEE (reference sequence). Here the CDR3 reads CASSPVYGNYGYTF. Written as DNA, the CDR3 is TGTGCCAGCAGCCCCGTCTACGGGAACTATGGCTACACCTTC.

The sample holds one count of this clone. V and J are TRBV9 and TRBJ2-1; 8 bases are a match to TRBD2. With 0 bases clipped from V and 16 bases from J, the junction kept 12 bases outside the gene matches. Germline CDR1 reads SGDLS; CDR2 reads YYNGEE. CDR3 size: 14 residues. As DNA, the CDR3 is TGTGCCAGCAGCGTAGCTCTCGCCACTAGCGGCGAATTCTTC. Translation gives CASSVALATSGEFF.